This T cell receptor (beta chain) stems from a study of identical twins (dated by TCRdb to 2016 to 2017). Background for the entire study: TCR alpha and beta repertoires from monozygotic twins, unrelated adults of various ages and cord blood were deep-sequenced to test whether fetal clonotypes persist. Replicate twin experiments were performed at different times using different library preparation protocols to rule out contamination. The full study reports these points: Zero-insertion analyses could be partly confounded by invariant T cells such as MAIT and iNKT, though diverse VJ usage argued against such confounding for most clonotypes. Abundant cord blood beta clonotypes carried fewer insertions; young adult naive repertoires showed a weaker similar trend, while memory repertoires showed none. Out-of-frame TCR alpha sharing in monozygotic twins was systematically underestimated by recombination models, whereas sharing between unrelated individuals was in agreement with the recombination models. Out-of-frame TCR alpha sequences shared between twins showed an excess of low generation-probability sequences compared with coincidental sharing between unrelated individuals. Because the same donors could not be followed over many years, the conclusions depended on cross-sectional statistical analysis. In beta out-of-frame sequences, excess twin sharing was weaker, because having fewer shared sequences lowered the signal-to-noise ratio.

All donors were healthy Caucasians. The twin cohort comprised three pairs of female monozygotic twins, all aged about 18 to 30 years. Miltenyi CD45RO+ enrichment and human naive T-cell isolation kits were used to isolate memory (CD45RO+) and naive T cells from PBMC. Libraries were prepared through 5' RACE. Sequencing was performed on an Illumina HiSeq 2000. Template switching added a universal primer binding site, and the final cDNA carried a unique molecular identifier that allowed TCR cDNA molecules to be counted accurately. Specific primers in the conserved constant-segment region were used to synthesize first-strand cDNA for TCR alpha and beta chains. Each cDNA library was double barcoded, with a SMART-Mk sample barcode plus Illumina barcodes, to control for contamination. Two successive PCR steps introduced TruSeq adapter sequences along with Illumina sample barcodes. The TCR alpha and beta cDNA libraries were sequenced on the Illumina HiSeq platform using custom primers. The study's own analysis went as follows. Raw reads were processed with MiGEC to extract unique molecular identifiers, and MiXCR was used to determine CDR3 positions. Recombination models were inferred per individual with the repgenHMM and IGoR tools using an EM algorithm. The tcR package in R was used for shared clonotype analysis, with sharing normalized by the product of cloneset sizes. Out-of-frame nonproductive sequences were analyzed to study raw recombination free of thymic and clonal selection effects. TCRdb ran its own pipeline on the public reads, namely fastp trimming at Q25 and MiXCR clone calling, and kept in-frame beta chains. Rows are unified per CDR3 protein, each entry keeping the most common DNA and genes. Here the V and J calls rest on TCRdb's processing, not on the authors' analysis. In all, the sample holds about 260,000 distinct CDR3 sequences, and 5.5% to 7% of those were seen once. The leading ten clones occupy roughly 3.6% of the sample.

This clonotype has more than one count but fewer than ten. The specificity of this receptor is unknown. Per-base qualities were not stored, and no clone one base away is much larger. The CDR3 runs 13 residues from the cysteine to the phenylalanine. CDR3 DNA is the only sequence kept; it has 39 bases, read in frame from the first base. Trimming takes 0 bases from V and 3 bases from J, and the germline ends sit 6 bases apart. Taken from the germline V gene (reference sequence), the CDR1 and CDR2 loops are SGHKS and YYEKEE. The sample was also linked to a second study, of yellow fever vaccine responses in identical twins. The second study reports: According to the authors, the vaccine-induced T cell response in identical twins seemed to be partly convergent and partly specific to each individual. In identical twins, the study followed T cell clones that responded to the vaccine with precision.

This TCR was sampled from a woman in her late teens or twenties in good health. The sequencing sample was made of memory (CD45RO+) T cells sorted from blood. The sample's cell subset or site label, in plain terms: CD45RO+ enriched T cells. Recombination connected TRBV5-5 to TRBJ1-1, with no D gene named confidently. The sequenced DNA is TGTGCCAGCAGCTTGGGGCAGCACACTGAAGCTTTCTTT. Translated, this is CASSLGQHTEAFF.